Listed below are T cell receptor beta chains from one sample, sequenced in a study of T cells in Graves' hyperthyroidism and ophthalmopathy. TCRdb recomputed calls from the multiplex PCR reads with MiXCR, one row per CDR3 protein. This sample yields hundreds of thousands of distinct CDR3 sequences, of which around 38% are seen a single time; 8% to 9% belongs to the top ten. Sequenced: blood. The receptor set was obtained from a man between 18 and 35 years old with Graves' hyperthyroidism. The CDR3 runs from the conserved cysteine through the conserved F or W. The order of the fields is V gene, D gene, clone size, J gene, CDR3 length, CDR3 protein, CDR3 DNA. A D gene is named only where the DNA matches it firmly. A row's size may be missing; if present it is once, few, many or a size class.

v_call: TRBV20-1
d_call: .
clone_size: .
j_call: TRBJ2-7
cdr3_length: 9
cdr3_aa: CSAPGEQYF
cdr3_nt: TGCAGTGCTCCTGGAGAGCAGTACTTC

v_call: TRBV20-1
d_call: .
clone_size: .
j_call: TRBJ1-1
cdr3_length: 15
cdr3_aa: CSAGGAQGGDTEAFF
cdr3_nt: TGCAGTGCTGGGGGGGCGCAGGGAGGAGACACTGAAGCTTTCTTT

v_call: TRBV5-1
d_call: .
clone_size: .
j_call: TRBJ2-3
cdr3_length: 14
cdr3_aa: CASSLAFGTDTQYF
cdr3_nt: TGCGCCAGCAGCTTGGCCTTTGGGACAGATACGCAGTATTTT

v_call: TRBV10-3
d_call: TRBD1
clone_size: .
j_call: TRBJ1-2
cdr3_length: 15
cdr3_aa: CAISDEDRGPNGYTF
cdr3_nt: TGTGCCATCAGTGACGAGGACAGGGGGCCTAATGGCTACACCTTC

v_call: TRBV4-1
d_call: .
clone_size: .
j_call: TRBJ2-5
cdr3_length: 13
cdr3_aa: CASSQEVVETQYF
cdr3_nt: TGCGCCAGCAGCCAAGAAGTAGTTGAGACCCAGTACTTC

v_call: TRBV7-6
d_call: .
clone_size: many
j_call: TRBJ1-6
cdr3_length: 14
cdr3_aa: CASSPGIANSPLHF
cdr3_nt: TGTGCCAGCAGCCCCGGGATTGCTAATTCACCCCTCCACTTT

v_call: TRBV4-1
d_call: .
clone_size: few
j_call: TRBJ1-1
cdr3_length: 14
cdr3_aa: CASSQEPGGTEAFF
cdr3_nt: TGCGCCAGCAGCCAAGAACCGGGTGGCACTGAAGCTTTCTTT

v_call: TRBV25-1
d_call: .
clone_size: many
j_call: TRBJ1-1
cdr3_length: 15
cdr3_aa: CASSDLGNIRTEAFF
cdr3_nt: TGTGCCAGCAGTGACCTAGGGAATATCCGCACCGAAGCTTTCTTT

v_call: TRBV7-9
d_call: .
clone_size: .
j_call: TRBJ1-1
cdr3_length: 16
cdr3_aa: CASSLGGLQGNTEAFF
cdr3_nt: TGTGCCAGCAGCCTCGGAGGGCTCCAGGGGAACACTGAAGCTTTCTTT

v_call: TRBV2
d_call: .
clone_size: few
j_call: TRBJ1-6
cdr3_length: 14
cdr3_aa: CASIGDRVNPPLHF
cdr3_nt: TGTGCCAGCATCGGAGACAGAGTGAATCCACCCCTCCACTTT

v_call: TRBV2
d_call: .
clone_size: .
j_call: TRBJ2-2
cdr3_length: 15
cdr3_aa: CASTYDRLDTGELFF
cdr3_nt: TGTGCCAGCACCTACGACAGATTGGACACCGGGGAGCTGTTTTTT

v_call: TRBV7-8
d_call: .
clone_size: .
j_call: TRBJ2-7
cdr3_length: 15
cdr3_aa: CASSLWADSSYEQYF
cdr3_nt: TGTGCCAGCAGCCTTTGGGCAGACTCTTCCTACGAGCAGTACTTC

v_call: TRBV25-1
d_call: .
clone_size: many
j_call: TRBJ2-7
cdr3_length: 12
cdr3_aa: CASSGARGEIGF
cdr3_nt: TGTGCCAGCAGCGGGGCCAGGGGGGAGATTGGCTTC

v_call: TRBV20-1
d_call: .
clone_size: .
j_call: TRBJ2-5
cdr3_length: 11
cdr3_aa: CSVYGGETQYF
cdr3_nt: TGCAGTGTATACGGGGGAGAGACCCAGTACTTC

v_call: TRBV12-3/TRBV12-4
d_call: TRBD1
clone_size: .
j_call: TRBJ1-1
cdr3_length: 16
cdr3_aa: CASSLARTGLNTEAFF
cdr3_nt: TGTGCCAGCAGTTTAGCCCGGACAGGTTTGAACACTGAAGCTTTCTTT

v_call: TRBV2
d_call: .
clone_size: .
j_call: TRBJ2-5
cdr3_length: 14
cdr3_aa: CASGTPFSSQPQYF
cdr3_nt: TGTGCCAGCGGGACACCCTTTAGCAGTCAGCCCCAGTACTTC

v_call: TRBV29-1
d_call: .
clone_size: .
j_call: TRBJ2-6
cdr3_length: 16
cdr3_aa: CGVGWGEVPGANVLTF
cdr3_nt: TGCGGCGTTGGATGGGGTGAGGTGCCTGGGGCCAACGTCCTGACTTTC

v_call: TRBV7-8
d_call: .
clone_size: few
j_call: TRBJ2-7
cdr3_length: 14
cdr3_aa: CASSTRLGSYEQYF
cdr3_nt: TGTGCCAGCAGCACCCGACTAGGGTCCTACGAGCAGTACTTC

v_call: TRBV7-2
d_call: .
clone_size: many
j_call: TRBJ1-5
cdr3_length: 14
cdr3_aa: CASSTPGSNQPQHF
cdr3_nt: TGCGCCAGCAGCACCCCGGGTAGCAATCAGCCCCAGCATTTT

v_call: TRBV2
d_call: .
clone_size: .
j_call: TRBJ1-6
cdr3_length: 17
cdr3_aa: CASSFGARSSYNSPLHF
cdr3_nt: TGTGCCAGCAGTTTCGGGGCTCGAAGCTCCTATAATTCACCCCTCCACTTT

v_call: TRBV20-1
d_call: .
clone_size: few
j_call: TRBJ1-1
cdr3_length: 15
cdr3_aa: CSANAYGQLETEAFF
cdr3_nt: TGCAGTGCTAATGCCTATGGACAGCTAGAAACTGAAGCTTTCTTT

v_call: TRBV9
d_call: TRBD2
clone_size: many
j_call: TRBJ2-7
cdr3_length: 14
cdr3_aa: CASSVAAGVDEQYF
cdr3_nt: TGTGCCAGCAGCGTAGCAGCGGGAGTTGACGAGCAGTACTTC

v_call: TRBV29-1
d_call: TRBD2
clone_size: many
j_call: TRBJ2-7
cdr3_length: 13
cdr3_aa: CSVDAGGRYEQYF
cdr3_nt: TGCAGCGTTGATGCGGGGGGCAGATACGAGCAGTACTTC

v_call: TRBV19
d_call: TRBD2
clone_size: many
j_call: TRBJ2-7
cdr3_length: 14
cdr3_aa: CASSRAGGDYEQYF
cdr3_nt: TGTGCCAGTAGTAGGGCGGGAGGAGACTACGAGCAGTACTTC

v_call: TRBV13
d_call: .
clone_size: many
j_call: TRBJ2-7
cdr3_length: 13
cdr3_aa: CASSPPQGSVQYF
cdr3_nt: TGTGCCAGCAGCCCCCCACAAGGGAGCGTGCAGTACTTC

v_call: TRBV6-1
d_call: .
clone_size: .
j_call: TRBJ2-7
cdr3_length: 11
cdr3_aa: CASMGVGEQYF
cdr3_nt: TGTGCCAGCATGGGGGTAGGCGAGCAGTACTTC

v_call: TRBV9
d_call: .
clone_size: few
j_call: TRBJ1-1
cdr3_length: 16
cdr3_aa: CASSPTSDSLNTEAFF
cdr3_nt: TGTGCCAGCAGCCCAACGTCGGACAGCTTGAACACTGAAGCTTTCTTT

v_call: TRBV29-1
d_call: .
clone_size: many
j_call: TRBJ2-5
cdr3_length: 14
cdr3_aa: CSCTAVGPRETQYF
cdr3_nt: TGCAGCTGCACTGCGGTGGGCCCGCGGGAGACCCAGTACTTC

v_call: TRBV15
d_call: .
clone_size: many
j_call: TRBJ1-4
cdr3_length: 15
cdr3_aa: CATSRARQKNEKLFF
cdr3_nt: TGTGCCACCAGCAGAGCTCGGCAGAAGAATGAAAAACTGTTTTTT

v_call: TRBV12-5
d_call: .
clone_size: .
j_call: TRBJ2-2
cdr3_length: 15
cdr3_aa: CASGFTPANTGELFF
cdr3_nt: TGTGCTAGTGGTTTTACTCCCGCGAACACCGGGGAGCTGTTTTTT

v_call: TRBV2
d_call: .
clone_size: .
j_call: TRBJ1-1
cdr3_length: 13
cdr3_aa: CASSELGDTEDFF
cdr3_nt: TGTGCCAGCAGTGAATTGGGGGACACTGAAGATTTCTTT

v_call: TRBV2
d_call: .
clone_size: .
j_call: TRBJ1-6
cdr3_length: 13
cdr3_aa: CASSGRTLEPLHF
cdr3_nt: TGTGCCAGCAGTGGGCGTACTTTGGAGCCCCTCCACTTT